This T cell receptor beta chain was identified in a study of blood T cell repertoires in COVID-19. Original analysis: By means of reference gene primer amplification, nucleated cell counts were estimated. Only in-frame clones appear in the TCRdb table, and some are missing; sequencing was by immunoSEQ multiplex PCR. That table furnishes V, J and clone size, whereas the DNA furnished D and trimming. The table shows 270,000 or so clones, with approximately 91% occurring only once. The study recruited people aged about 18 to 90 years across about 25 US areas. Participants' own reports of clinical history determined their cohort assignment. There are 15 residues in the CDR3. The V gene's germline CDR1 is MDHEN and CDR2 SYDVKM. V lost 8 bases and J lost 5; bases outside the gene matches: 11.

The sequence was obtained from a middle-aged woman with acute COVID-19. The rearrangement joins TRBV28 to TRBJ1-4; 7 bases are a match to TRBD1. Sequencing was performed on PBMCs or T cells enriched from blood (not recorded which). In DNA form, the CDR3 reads TGTGCCAGCCAGAACACCGGGACAGCAAATGAAAAACTGTTTTTT. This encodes CASQNTGTANEKLFF.